This T cell receptor (beta chain) is drawn from a study of CD8+CD57+ T cells in acquired aplastic anemia. The wider study: DNA per sorted CD4+ or CD8+ sample ranged roughly 0.17 to 27.4 ug, averaging around 3.1 ug.

The CDR3 runs to 13 residues. The junction had 5 bases not matched to a gene; V was cut back by 5 bases and J by 2 bases. From germline, CDR1 is SQVTM and CDR2 ANQGSEA. It was genomic DNA that served as the template for profiling TCR beta VDJ and CDR3. In TCRdb, the reads were re-called with MiXCR into one record per CDR3 protein. The sample contains about 110,000 distinct CDR3 sequences, approximately 48% of which appear only once. This sequence originates from a human donor in good health, serving as a control. The V and J genes are TRBV29-1 and TRBJ2-7; 8 bases line up with TRBD1. Material: sorted CD4+, CD8+, or CD8+CD57+ T cells (not recorded which) from PBMCs. This CDR3 reads CSVLETGAYEQYF. In nucleotides, the CDR3 is TGCAGCGTTCTTGAGACAGGGGCCTACGAGCAGTACTTC.